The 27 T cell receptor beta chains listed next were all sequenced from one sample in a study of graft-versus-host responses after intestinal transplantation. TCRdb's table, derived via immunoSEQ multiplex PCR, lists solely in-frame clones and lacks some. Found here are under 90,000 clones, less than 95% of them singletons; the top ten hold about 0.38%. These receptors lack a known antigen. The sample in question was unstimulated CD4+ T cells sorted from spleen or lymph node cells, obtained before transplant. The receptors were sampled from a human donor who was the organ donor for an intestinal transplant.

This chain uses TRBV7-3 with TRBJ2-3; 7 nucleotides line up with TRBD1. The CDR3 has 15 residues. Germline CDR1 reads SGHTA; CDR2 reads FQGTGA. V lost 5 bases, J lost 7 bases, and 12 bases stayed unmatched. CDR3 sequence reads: CASSPTGAGNHTQYF. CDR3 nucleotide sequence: TGTGCCAGCAGCCCAACAGGGGCAGGGAACCATACGCAGTATTTT.

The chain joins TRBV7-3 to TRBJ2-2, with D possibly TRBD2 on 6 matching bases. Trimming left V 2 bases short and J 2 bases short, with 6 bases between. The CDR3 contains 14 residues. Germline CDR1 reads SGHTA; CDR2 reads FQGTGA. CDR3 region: CASSLGTNTGELFF. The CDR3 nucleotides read TGTGCCAGCAGCTTAGGGACTAACACCGGGGAGCTGTTTTTT.

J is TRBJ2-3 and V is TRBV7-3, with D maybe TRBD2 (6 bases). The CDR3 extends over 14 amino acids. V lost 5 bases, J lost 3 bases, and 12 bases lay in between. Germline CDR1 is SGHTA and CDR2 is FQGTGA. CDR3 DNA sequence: TGTGCCAGCAGCCAAGGGAGGACTACAGATACGCAGTATTTT. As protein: CASSQGRTTDTQYF.

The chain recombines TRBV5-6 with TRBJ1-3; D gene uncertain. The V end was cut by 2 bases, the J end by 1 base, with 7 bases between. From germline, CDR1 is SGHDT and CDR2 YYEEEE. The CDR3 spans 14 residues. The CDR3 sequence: CASSFPGSGNTIYF. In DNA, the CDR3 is TGTGCCAGCAGCTTTCCAGGATCTGGAAACACCATATATTTT.

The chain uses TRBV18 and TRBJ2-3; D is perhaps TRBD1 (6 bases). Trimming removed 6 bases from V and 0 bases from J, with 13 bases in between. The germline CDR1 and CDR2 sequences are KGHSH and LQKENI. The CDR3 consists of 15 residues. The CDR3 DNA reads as TGTGCCAGCTCGCCAGGGGCCAGTAGCACAGATACGCAGTATTTT. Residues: CASSPGASSTDTQYF.

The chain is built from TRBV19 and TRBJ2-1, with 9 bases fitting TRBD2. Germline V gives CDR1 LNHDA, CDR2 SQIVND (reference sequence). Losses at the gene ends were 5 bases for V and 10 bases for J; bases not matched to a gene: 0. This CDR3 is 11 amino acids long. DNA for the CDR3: TGTGCCAGTAGTCTAGCGGGGGAGCAGTTCTTC. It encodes CASSLAGEQFF.

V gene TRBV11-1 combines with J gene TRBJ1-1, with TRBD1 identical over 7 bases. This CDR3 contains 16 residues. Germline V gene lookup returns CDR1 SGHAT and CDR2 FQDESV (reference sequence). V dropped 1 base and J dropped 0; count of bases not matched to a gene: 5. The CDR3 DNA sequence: TGTGCCAGCAGCTTAGGGCTTGGACAGGTGAACACTGAAGCTTTCTTT. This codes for CASSLGLGQVNTEAFF.

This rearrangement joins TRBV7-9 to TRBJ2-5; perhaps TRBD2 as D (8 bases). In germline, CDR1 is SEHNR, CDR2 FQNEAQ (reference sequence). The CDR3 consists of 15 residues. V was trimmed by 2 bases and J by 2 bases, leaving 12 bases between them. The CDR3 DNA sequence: TGTGCCAGCAGCTTAAGCGGGGGACAGCAAGAGACCCAGTACTTC. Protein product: CASSLSGGQQETQYF.

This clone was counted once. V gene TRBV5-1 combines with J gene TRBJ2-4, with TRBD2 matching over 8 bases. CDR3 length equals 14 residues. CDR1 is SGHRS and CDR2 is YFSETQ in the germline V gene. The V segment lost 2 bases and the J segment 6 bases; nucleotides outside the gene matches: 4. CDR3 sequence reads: CASSLDREGNIQYF. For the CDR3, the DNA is TGCGCCAGCAGCTTAGATCGGGAGGGAAACATTCAGTACTTC.

The CDR3 nucleotides are TGTGCCAGCAGCCAAGATCATTTGTTGCGCTATGGCTACACCTTC. Translating it yields CASSQDHLLRYGYTF. The chain links TRBV14 to TRBJ1-2; D is uncertain. With 0 bases removed from V and 4 bases from J, the gap between germline ends came to 12 bases. In germline, CDR1 is SGHDN, CDR2 FVKESK. The CDR3 covers 15 residues. The complete variable domain, with remaining parts taken from reference TRBV14 and TRBJ1-2, reads EAGVTQFPSHSVIEKGQTVTLRCDPISGHDNLYWYRRVMGKEIKFLLHFVKESKQDESGMPNNRFLAERTGGTYSTLKVQPAELEDSGVYFCASSQDHLLRYGYTFGSGTRLTVV.

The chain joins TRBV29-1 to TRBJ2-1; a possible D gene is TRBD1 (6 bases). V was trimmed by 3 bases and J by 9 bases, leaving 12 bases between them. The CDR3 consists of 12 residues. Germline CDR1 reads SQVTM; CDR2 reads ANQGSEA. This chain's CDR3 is CSVDRRGSEQFF. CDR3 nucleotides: TGCAGCGTTGACCGCAGGGGAAGTGAGCAGTTCTTC.

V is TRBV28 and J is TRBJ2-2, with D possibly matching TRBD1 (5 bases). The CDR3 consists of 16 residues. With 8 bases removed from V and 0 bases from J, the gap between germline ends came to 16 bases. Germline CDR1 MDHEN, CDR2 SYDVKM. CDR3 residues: CASHDDSSSNTGELFF. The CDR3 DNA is TGTGCCAGCCACGATGACAGCTCCTCGAACACCGGGGAGCTGTTTTTT. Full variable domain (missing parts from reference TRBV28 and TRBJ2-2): DVKVTQSSRYLVKRTGEKVFLECVQDMDHENMFWYRQDPGLGLRLIYFSYDVKMKEKGDIPEGYSVSREKKERFSLILESASTNQTSMYLCASHDDSSSNTGELFFGEGSRLTVL.

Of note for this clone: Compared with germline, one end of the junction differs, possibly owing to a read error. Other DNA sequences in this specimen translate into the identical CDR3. The CDR3 bases are TGTGCTAGCAGTCTTAGACTAAATGAGCAGTTCTTC. Translation: CASSLRLNEQFF. The gene calls are TRBV2 and TRBJ2-1; D possibly corresponds to TRBD2 (5 bases). The length of the CDR3 is 12 residues. Looked up from germline, CDR1 is SNHLY and CDR2 is FYNNEI. Together with reference TRBV2 and TRBJ2-1, the CDR3 gives the full variable domain: EPEVTQTPSHQVTQMGQEVILRCVPISNHLYFYWYRQILGQKVEFLVSFYNNEISEKSEIFDDQFSVERPDGSNFTLKIRSTKLEDSAMYFCASSLRLNEQFFGPGTRLTVL.

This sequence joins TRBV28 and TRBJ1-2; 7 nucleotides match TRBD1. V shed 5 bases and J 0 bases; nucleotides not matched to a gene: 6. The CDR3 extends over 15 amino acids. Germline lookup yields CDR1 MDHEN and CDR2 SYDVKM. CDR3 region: CASSTRTGANYGYTF. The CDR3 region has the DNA TGTGCCAGCAGTACTCGGACAGGAGCTAACTATGGCTACACCTTC.

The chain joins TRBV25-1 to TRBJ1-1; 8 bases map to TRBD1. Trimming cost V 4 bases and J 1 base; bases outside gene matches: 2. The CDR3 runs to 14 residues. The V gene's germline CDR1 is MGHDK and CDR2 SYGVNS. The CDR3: CASSGTGSNTEAFF. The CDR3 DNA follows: TGTGCCAGCAGTGGGACAGGGTCGAACACTGAAGCTTTCTTT.

Here the CDR3 DNA reads TGTGCCAGCAGCTTAGCCCCAACTAGCGGCCCCTACAATGAGCAGTTCTTC. Residues: CASSLAPTSGPYNEQFF. This chain links TRBV7-9 with TRBJ2-1, with 8 bases lining up with TRBD2. The CDR3 is made up of 17 amino acids. J gave up 2 bases and V 0 bases, and 6 bases lay outside the gene matches. Germline CDR1 is SEHNR and CDR2 is FQNEAQ (reference sequence).

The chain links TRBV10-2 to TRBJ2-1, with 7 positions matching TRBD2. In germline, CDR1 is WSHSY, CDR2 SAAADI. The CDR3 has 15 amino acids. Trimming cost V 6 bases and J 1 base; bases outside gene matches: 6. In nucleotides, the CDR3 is TGCGCCAGCAGCCCGGGACTACCTTCCTACAATGAGCAGTTCTTC. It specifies CASSPGLPSYNEQFF.

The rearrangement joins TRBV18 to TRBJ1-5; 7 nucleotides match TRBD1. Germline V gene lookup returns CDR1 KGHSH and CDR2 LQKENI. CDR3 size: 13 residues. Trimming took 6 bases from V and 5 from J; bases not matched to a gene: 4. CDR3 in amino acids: CASSPDRDQPQHF. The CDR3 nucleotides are TGTGCCAGCTCGCCCGACAGGGATCAGCCCCAGCATTTT.

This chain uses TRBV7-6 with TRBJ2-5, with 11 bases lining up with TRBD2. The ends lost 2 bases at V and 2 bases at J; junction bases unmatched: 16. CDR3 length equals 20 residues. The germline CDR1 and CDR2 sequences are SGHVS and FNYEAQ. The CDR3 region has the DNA TGTGCCAGCAGCTTATTCCCACGGCTAGCGGGGGGAACCTTACAAGAGACCCAGTACTTC. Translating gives CASSLFPRLAGGTLQETQYF.

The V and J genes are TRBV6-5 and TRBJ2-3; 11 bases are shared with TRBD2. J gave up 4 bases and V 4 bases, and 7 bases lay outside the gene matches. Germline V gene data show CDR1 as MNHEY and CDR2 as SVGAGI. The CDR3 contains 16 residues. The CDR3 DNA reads TGTGCCAGCAGTTCTTTAGCGGGAGGGCGATCAGATACGCAGTATTTT. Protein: CASSSLAGGRSDTQYF.

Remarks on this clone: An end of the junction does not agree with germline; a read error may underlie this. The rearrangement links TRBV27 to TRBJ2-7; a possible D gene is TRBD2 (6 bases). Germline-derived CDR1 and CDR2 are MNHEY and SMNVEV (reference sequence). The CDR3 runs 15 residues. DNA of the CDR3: TGTGCCACCCGGGGAGCGGGCGACACCTCCTCCGAGCAGTACTTC. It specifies CATRGAGDTSSEQYF.

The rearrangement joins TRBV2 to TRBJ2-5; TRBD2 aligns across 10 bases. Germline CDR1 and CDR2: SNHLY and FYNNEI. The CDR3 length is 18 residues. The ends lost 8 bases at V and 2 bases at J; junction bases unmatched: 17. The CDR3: CASEYPYLSGGAQETQYF. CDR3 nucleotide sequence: TGTGCCAGCGAGTATCCCTATCTCAGCGGGGGGGCACAAGAGACCCAGTACTTC. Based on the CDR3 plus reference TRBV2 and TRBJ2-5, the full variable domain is EPEVTQTPSHQVTQMGQEVILRCVPISNHLYFYWYRQILGQKVEFLVSFYNNEISEKSEIFDDQFSVERPDGSNFTLKIRSTKLEDSAMYFCASEYPYLSGGAQETQYFGPGTRLLVL.

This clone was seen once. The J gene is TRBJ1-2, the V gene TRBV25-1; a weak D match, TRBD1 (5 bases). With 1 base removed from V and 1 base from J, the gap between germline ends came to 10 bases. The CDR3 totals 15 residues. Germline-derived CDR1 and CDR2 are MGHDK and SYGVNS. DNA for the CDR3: TGTGCCAGCAGTGAATGGGGGGGGATTAACTATGGCTACACCTTC. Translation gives CASSEWGGINYGYTF.

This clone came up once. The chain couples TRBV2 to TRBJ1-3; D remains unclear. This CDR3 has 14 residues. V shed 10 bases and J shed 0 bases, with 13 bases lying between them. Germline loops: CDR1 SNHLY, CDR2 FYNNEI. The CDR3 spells CATNRVISGNTIYF. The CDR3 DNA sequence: TGTGCCACAAACCGGGTAATCTCTGGAAACACCATATATTTT.

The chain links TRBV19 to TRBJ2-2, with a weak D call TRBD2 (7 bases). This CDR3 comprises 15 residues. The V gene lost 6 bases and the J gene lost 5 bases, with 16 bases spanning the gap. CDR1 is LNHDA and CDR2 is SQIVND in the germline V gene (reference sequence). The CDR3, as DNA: TGTGCCAGTAGGGCCCCGGGGGGCCAAACCGGGGAGCTGTTTTTT. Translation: CASRAPGGQTGELFF.

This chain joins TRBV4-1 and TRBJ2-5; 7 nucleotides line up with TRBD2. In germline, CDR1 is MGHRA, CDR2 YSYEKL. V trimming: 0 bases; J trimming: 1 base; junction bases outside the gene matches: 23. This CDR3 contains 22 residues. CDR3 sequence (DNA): TGCGCCAGCAGCCAAGAACTCAGATGGAACCTCGGGTTCTCTAGCGGCCAAGAGACCCAGTACTTC. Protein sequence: CASSQELRWNLGFSSGQETQYF.

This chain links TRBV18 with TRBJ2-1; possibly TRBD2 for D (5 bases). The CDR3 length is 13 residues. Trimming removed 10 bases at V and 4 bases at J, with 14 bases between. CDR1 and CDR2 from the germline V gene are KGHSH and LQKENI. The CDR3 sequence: CATSRESYNEQFF. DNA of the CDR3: TGTGCCACGAGTCGGGAATCATACAATGAGCAGTTCTTC.